This T cell receptor beta chain originates from a study of blood T cell repertoires in COVID-19. Study at large: From T cells, B-cell-depleted T cells, or PBMCs came the material, which was cDNA or gDNA.

In the authors' methods: Reference gene primer amplification gave estimated nucleated cell counts. Assay used: immunoSEQ multiplex PCR; TCRdb lists only in-frame clones, some missing. D and trimming come from the DNA, and the V and J calls and clone size come from that table. This table has about 210,000 clones, roughly four fifths appearing once. The V and J ends lost 5 bases and 4 bases respectively, with 6 bases between them. CDR1 LNHDA and CDR2 SQIVND come from the germline V gene (reference sequence). The CDR3 runs to 13 residues. Sequenced input: peripheral blood. The chain is built from TRBV19 and TRBJ1-6; D gene uncertain. This TCR was recovered from a woman in her forties or fifties with active or convalescent COVID-19. The CDR3 coding sequence is TGTGCCAGTAGTCCCTTATATAATTCACCCCTCCACTTT. Translated: CASSPLYNSPLHF.